The rows below give T cell receptor beta chains drawn from one sample of a study of CD8 T cells in Susac syndrome. TCRdb recomputed calls from the immunoSEQ multiplex PCR reads with MiXCR, one row per CDR3 protein. The top ten hold approximately 0.15% of the sample, which has roughly 140,000 distinct CDR3 sequences, around 95% seen once. The sequencing sample was made of CD8+ T cells from PBMCs. The origin of the receptors is a human donor with multiple sclerosis. CDR3s include the opening cysteine and the closing phenylalanine or tryptophan. Each record gives: clone size, J gene, V gene, D gene, CDR3 protein, CDR3 DNA. The D gene is left open where the match is weak. Not all rows give a size; the values are once, few, many and, for expanded clones, a class.

clone size: NA; J gene: TRBJ1-1; V gene: TRBV9; D gene: NA; CDR3 protein: CASHRVDEAFF; CDR3 DNA: TGTGCCAGCCACCGGGTGGATGAAGCTTTCTTT
clone size: NA; J gene: TRBJ2-3; V gene: TRBV12-3/TRBV12-4; D gene: NA; CDR3 protein: CASTLGLSTDTQYF; CDR3 DNA: TGTGCCAGCACCCTCGGACTTAGCACAGATACGCAGTATTTT
clone size: NA; J gene: TRBJ2-7; V gene: TRBV3-1; D gene: NA; CDR3 protein: CASSQVGASNEQYF; CDR3 DNA: TGTGCCAGCAGCCAAGTTGGGGCTAGTAACGAGCAGTACTTC
clone size: NA; J gene: TRBJ2-3; V gene: TRBV12-3/TRBV12-4; D gene: NA; CDR3 protein: CASVVEGVLTDTQYF; CDR3 DNA: TGTGCCAGCGTCGTGGAGGGGGTACTAACAGATACGCAGTATTTT
clone size: NA; J gene: TRBJ2-1; V gene: TRBV27; D gene: NA; CDR3 protein: CASSPSGSGYNEQFF; CDR3 DNA: TGTGCCAGCAGCCCCTCCGGGAGTGGCTACAATGAGCAGTTCTTC
clone size: NA; J gene: TRBJ1-1; V gene: TRBV27; D gene: NA; CDR3 protein: CASSLGMGPNTEAFF; CDR3 DNA: TGTGCCAGCAGTTTGGGCATGGGCCCGAACACTGAAGCTTTCTTT
clone size: NA; J gene: TRBJ2-1; V gene: TRBV7-6; D gene: NA; CDR3 protein: CASSEIRVNEQFF; CDR3 DNA: TGTGCCAGCAGCGAAATCCGTGTCAATGAGCAGTTCTTC
clone size: NA; J gene: TRBJ2-5; V gene: TRBV29-1; D gene: TRBD2; CDR3 protein: CSVEGLAETQYF; CDR3 DNA: TGCAGCGTTGAGGGACTAGCTGAGACCCAGTACTTC
clone size: NA; J gene: TRBJ2-1; V gene: TRBV30; D gene: TRBD2; CDR3 protein: CAWAGLPGLAGDNEQFF; CDR3 DNA: TGTGCCTGGGCGGGACTTCCCGGGCTAGCGGGGGATAATGAGCAGTTCTTC
clone size: NA; J gene: TRBJ1-5; V gene: TRBV15; D gene: NA; CDR3 protein: CATRTGRSNQPQHF; CDR3 DNA: TGTGCCACCCGCACAGGCCGGAGCAATCAGCCCCAGCATTTT
clone size: NA; J gene: TRBJ2-3; V gene: TRBV11-2; D gene: NA; CDR3 protein: CASSLAGALADTQYF; CDR3 DNA: TGTGCCAGCAGCTTAGCCGGGGCCCTCGCAGATACGCAGTATTTT
clone size: NA; J gene: TRBJ2-7; V gene: TRBV5-4; D gene: TRBD1; CDR3 protein: CASSLGRGTAYEQYF; CDR3 DNA: TGTGCCAGCAGCTTAGGCAGAGGGACAGCCTACGAGCAGTACTTC
clone size: NA; J gene: TRBJ1-2; V gene: TRBV29-1; D gene: NA; CDR3 protein: CSVEGGEIGYTF; CDR3 DNA: TGCAGCGTTGAAGGGGGCGAGATTGGCTACACCTTC
clone size: NA; J gene: TRBJ1-6; V gene: TRBV2; D gene: NA; CDR3 protein: CASRDRQRSSYNSPLHF; CDR3 DNA: TGTGCCAGCAGGGACCGACAGCGTAGCTCCTATAATTCACCCCTCCACTTT
clone size: NA; J gene: TRBJ2-3; V gene: TRBV30; D gene: NA; CDR3 protein: CAFLTDTQYF; CDR3 DNA: TGTGCCTTTTTAACAGATACGCAGTATTTT
clone size: NA; J gene: TRBJ1-5; V gene: TRBV7-6; D gene: NA; CDR3 protein: CASSSSYNQPQHF; CDR3 DNA: TGTGCCAGCAGCTCTAGCTACAATCAGCCCCAGCATTTT
clone size: once; J gene: TRBJ2-3; V gene: TRBV9; D gene: TRBD2; CDR3 protein: CASSESGGAGDTQYF; CDR3 DNA: TGTGCCAGCAGCGAGAGCGGGGGGGCCGGAGATACGCAGTATTTT
clone size: NA; J gene: TRBJ2-2; V gene: TRBV7-9; D gene: NA; CDR3 protein: CASSSQTGSGELFF; CDR3 DNA: TGTGCCAGCAGCTCTCAGACGGGAAGCGGGGAGCTGTTTTTT
clone size: NA; J gene: TRBJ1-1; V gene: TRBV29-1; D gene: NA; CDR3 protein: CSVSEPWDTEAFF; CDR3 DNA: TGCAGCGTTAGTGAACCATGGGACACTGAAGCTTTCTTT
clone size: NA; J gene: TRBJ2-1; V gene: TRBV20-1; D gene: NA; CDR3 protein: CSADGLLGNEQFF; CDR3 DNA: TGCAGTGCCGACGGCCTCTTAGGGAATGAGCAGTTCTTC
clone size: NA; J gene: TRBJ2-1; V gene: TRBV4-1; D gene: NA; CDR3 protein: CASSQSGSPMSYNEQFF; CDR3 DNA: TGCGCCAGCAGCCAATCCGGTAGCCCGATGTCCTACAATGAGCAGTTCTTC
clone size: NA; J gene: TRBJ2-6; V gene: TRBV6-2/TRBV6-3; D gene: TRBD1; CDR3 protein: CASSFVPGQGAPGANVLTF; CDR3 DNA: TGTGCCAGCAGTTTCGTCCCGGGACAGGGGGCGCCTGGGGCCAACGTCCTGACTTTC
clone size: NA; J gene: TRBJ2-1; V gene: TRBV4-2; D gene: NA; CDR3 protein: CASSEGGNEQFF; CDR3 DNA: TGTGCCAGCAGCGAGGGAGGCAATGAGCAGTTCTTC
clone size: NA; J gene: TRBJ2-1; V gene: TRBV20-1; D gene: TRBD2; CDR3 protein: CSAPGSGEYNEQFF; CDR3 DNA: TGCAGTGCTCCAGGTAGCGGGGAATACAATGAGCAGTTCTTC
clone size: once; J gene: TRBJ1-1; V gene: TRBV29-1; D gene: TRBD1; CDR3 protein: CSARGDSHMNTEAFF; CDR3 DNA: TGCAGCGCCCGAGGGGACAGTCACATGAACACTGAAGCTTTCTTT
clone size: NA; J gene: TRBJ2-3; V gene: TRBV9; D gene: NA; CDR3 protein: CASSVEGLTDTQYF; CDR3 DNA: TGTGCCAGCAGCGTAGAGGGTCTCACAGATACGCAGTATTTT
clone size: NA; J gene: TRBJ2-1; V gene: TRBV14; D gene: NA; CDR3 protein: CASSQWDDNEQFF; CDR3 DNA: TGTGCCAGCAGCCAATGGGACGACAATGAGCAGTTCTTC
clone size: NA; J gene: TRBJ1-2; V gene: TRBV19; D gene: NA; CDR3 protein: CACTSANYGYTF; CDR3 DNA: TGTGCCTGTACCAGCGCTAACTATGGCTACACCTTC
clone size: NA; J gene: TRBJ2-1; V gene: TRBV30; D gene: NA; CDR3 protein: CAWSVGGMGEQFF; CDR3 DNA: TGTGCCTGGAGTGTAGGAGGGATGGGTGAGCAGTTCTTC
clone size: NA; J gene: TRBJ2-5; V gene: TRBV20-1; D gene: TRBD2; CDR3 protein: CSARDRGGRETQYF; CDR3 DNA: TGCAGTGCTAGAGATCGGGGGGGTAGGGAGACCCAGTACTTC
clone size: once; J gene: TRBJ2-1; V gene: TRBV15; D gene: TRBD2; CDR3 protein: CATSSVLAVEQFF; CDR3 DNA: TGTGCCACCAGCAGTGTACTAGCGGTTGAGCAGTTCTTC
clone size: NA; J gene: TRBJ2-7; V gene: TRBV12-3/TRBV12-4; D gene: NA; CDR3 protein: CASSSPHSYEQYF; CDR3 DNA: TGTGCCAGCAGTTCCCCCCACTCCTACGAGCAGTACTTC
clone size: NA; J gene: TRBJ1-1; V gene: TRBV7-9; D gene: NA; CDR3 protein: CASSLRSGVVDTEAFF; CDR3 DNA: TGTGCCAGCAGCTTGCGTTCGGGGGTAGTGGACACTGAAGCTTTCTTT
clone size: NA; J gene: TRBJ2-1; V gene: TRBV24-1; D gene: TRBD1; CDR3 protein: CATRTGPHNEQFF; CDR3 DNA: TGTGCCACCAGGACAGGGCCACACAATGAGCAGTTCTTC
clone size: NA; J gene: TRBJ2-1; V gene: TRBV20-1; D gene: NA; CDR3 protein: CSAGGGGAYNEQFF; CDR3 DNA: TGCAGTGCCGGCGGAGGGGGGGCTTACAATGAGCAGTTCTTC